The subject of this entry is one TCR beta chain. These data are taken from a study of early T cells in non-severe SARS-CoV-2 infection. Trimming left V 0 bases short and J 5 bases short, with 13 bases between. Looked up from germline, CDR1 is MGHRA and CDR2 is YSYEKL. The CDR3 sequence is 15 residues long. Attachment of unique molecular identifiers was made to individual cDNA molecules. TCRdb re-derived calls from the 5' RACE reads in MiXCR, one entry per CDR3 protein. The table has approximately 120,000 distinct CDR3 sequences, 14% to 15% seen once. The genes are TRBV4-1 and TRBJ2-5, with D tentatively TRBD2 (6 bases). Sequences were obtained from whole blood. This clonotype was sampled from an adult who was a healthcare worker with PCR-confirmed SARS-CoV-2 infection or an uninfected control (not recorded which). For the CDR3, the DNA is TGCGCCAGCAGCCAAGAGGGGACTCGAAGGGAGACCCAGTACTTC. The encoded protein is CASSQEGTRRETQYF.